This T cell receptor (beta chain) was recovered during a study of T cells in Graves' hyperthyroidism and ophthalmopathy. Study-wide background: Peripheral blood collection took place at initial diagnosis, before any treatment. Findings and caveats of the study: Within blood appeared most thyroid clonotypes that had expanded above 0.001.

Researchers amplified the TCR beta CDR3 regions from RNA transcripts. The HTBI primer set served for first-round RT-PCR of the TCR CDR3. TCRdb analysed the multiplex PCR reads with MiXCR anew, one entry per CDR3 protein. The table shows hundreds of thousands of distinct CDR3 sequences, with roughly 20% occurring only once. V dropped 3 bases and J dropped 8; count of bases not matched to a gene: 6. The germline CDR1 and CDR2 sequences are KGHSH and LQKENI. The CDR3 contains 14 residues. Each ophthalmopathy patient scored at least 3 on the Clinical Activity Score and at least 4 on NOSPECS grade, with duration under 3 months. Uncontrolled infection, other autoimmune disease, pregnancy or lactation led to exclusion. To note about this clonotype: Its specificity is unknown.

The sequencing input was blood. The chain uses TRBV18 and TRBJ1-4, with 7 bases lining up with TRBD1. This TCR derives from a man between 25 and 39 years old with Graves' ophthalmopathy. CDR3: CASSPGQWTEKLFF. The CDR3 DNA sequence: TGTGCCAGCTCACCGGGACAGTGGACCGAAAAACTGTTTTTT.